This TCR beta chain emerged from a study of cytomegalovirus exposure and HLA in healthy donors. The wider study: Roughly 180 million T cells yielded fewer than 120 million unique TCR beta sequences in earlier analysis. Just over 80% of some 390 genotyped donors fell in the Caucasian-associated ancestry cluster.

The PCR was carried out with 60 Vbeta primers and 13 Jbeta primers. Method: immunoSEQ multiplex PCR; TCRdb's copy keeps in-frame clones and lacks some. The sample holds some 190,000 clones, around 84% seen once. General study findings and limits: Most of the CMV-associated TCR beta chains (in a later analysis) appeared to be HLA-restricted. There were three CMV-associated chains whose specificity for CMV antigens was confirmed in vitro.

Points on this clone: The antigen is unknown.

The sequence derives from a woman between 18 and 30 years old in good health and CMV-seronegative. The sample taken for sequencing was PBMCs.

The CDR3 bases are TGTGCCAGCAGCCCCAGGGGGCGCGGGGAGGCTTTCTTT. Its protein is CASSPRGRGEAFF. The chain combines TRBV11-3 with TRBJ1-1, with 8 bases identical to TRBD1. V shed 5 bases and J 11 bases; nucleotides not matched to a gene: 10. Per germline, CDR1 SGHNT and CDR2 YENEEA. This CDR3 region has 13 residues.